This is a list of T cell receptor beta chains from one sample in a study of identical twins. TCRdb ran MiXCR on the 5' RACE reads and lists one entry per CDR3 protein. The table lists approximately 670,000 distinct CDR3 sequences, less than 7% of them singletons. The specimen sequenced was naive T cells sorted from blood. These receptors all stem from a man between 18 and 35 years old in good health. Both conserved end residues are trimmed from each CDR3. Fields, in order: J gene, V gene, clone size, CDR3 protein. The size entry is marked missing in some rows and otherwise reads once, few, many or a size class.

j_gene: TRBJ2-7; v_gene: TRBV5-1; abundance: many; CDR3aa: ASSTDSTYEQY
j_gene: TRBJ2-1; v_gene: TRBV6-2/TRBV6-3; abundance: NA; CDR3aa: ASSYLLAGGGSRNAQF
j_gene: TRBJ2-7; v_gene: TRBV4-3; abundance: NA; CDR3aa: ASSQGTGGDEQY
j_gene: TRBJ2-3; v_gene: TRBV5-5; abundance: many; CDR3aa: ASSMGTDTQY
j_gene: TRBJ2-1; v_gene: TRBV27; abundance: many; CDR3aa: ASSLSMGVNFYNEQF
j_gene: TRBJ2-7; v_gene: TRBV2; abundance: NA; CDR3aa: ASSARTASYEQY
j_gene: TRBJ2-3; v_gene: TRBV20-1; abundance: few; CDR3aa: SARFRRARADTQY
j_gene: TRBJ1-3; v_gene: TRBV6-1; abundance: few; CDR3aa: ASTYTGSSGNTIY
j_gene: TRBJ2-1; v_gene: TRBV11-2; abundance: NA; CDR3aa: ASSLVSGGHEQF
j_gene: TRBJ2-7; v_gene: TRBV6-5; abundance: NA; CDR3aa: ASSYSAGYEQY
j_gene: TRBJ2-2; v_gene: TRBV10-3; abundance: many; CDR3aa: AISAVSRAGELF
j_gene: TRBJ2-1; v_gene: TRBV5-1; abundance: many; CDR3aa: ASSLASGRAFRNEQF
j_gene: TRBJ2-2; v_gene: TRBV5-4; abundance: NA; CDR3aa: ASSKGQGAIGELF
j_gene: TRBJ2-1; v_gene: TRBV5-1; abundance: NA; CDR3aa: ASILGTGHEQF
j_gene: TRBJ2-1; v_gene: TRBV5-1; abundance: few; CDR3aa: ASTRWRESEHEQF
j_gene: TRBJ2-7; v_gene: TRBV4-3; abundance: many; CDR3aa: ASSQDTDLEQY
j_gene: TRBJ1-1; v_gene: TRBV27; abundance: NA; CDR3aa: ASREGITEAF
j_gene: TRBJ1-2; v_gene: TRBV11-1; abundance: few; CDR3aa: ASSLFGQDDYGYT
j_gene: TRBJ2-5; v_gene: TRBV5-1; abundance: NA; CDR3aa: ASSTAAPVRETQY
j_gene: TRBJ2-7; v_gene: TRBV7-9; abundance: few; CDR3aa: ASSGGKDREYEQY
j_gene: TRBJ2-7; v_gene: TRBV27; abundance: many; CDR3aa: ASSLIGLNSYEQY
j_gene: TRBJ2-2; v_gene: TRBV12-3/TRBV12-4; abundance: many; CDR3aa: ASSFLAGELF
j_gene: TRBJ2-7; v_gene: TRBV29-1; abundance: many; CDR3aa: SALTSGLSYEQY
j_gene: TRBJ2-3; v_gene: TRBV11-2; abundance: few; CDR3aa: ASSLGGSSGVPHTDTQY
j_gene: TRBJ2-1; v_gene: TRBV7-8; abundance: many; CDR3aa: ASSLAGPREQF
j_gene: TRBJ1-6; v_gene: TRBV6-2/TRBV6-3; abundance: NA; CDR3aa: ASSSGQGALWTLH
j_gene: TRBJ1-1; v_gene: TRBV7-3; abundance: few; CDR3aa: ASSLMSQGSGTEAF
j_gene: TRBJ2-2; v_gene: TRBV27; abundance: many; CDR3aa: ASSLASGNTGELF
j_gene: TRBJ1-5; v_gene: TRBV4-1; abundance: NA; CDR3aa: ASSPRLYQPQH
j_gene: TRBJ1-1; v_gene: TRBV7-6; abundance: many; CDR3aa: ASSLGPDSEGEAF
j_gene: TRBJ2-1; v_gene: TRBV5-1; abundance: many; CDR3aa: ASSLGMTGAFSYNEQF
j_gene: TRBJ2-1; v_gene: TRBV7-8; abundance: few; CDR3aa: ASSLELARLRSYNEQF
j_gene: TRBJ2-1; v_gene: TRBV7-2; abundance: few; CDR3aa: ASSPQSIAGGNEQF
j_gene: TRBJ2-5; v_gene: TRBV5-1; abundance: many; CDR3aa: ASSETYQETQY
j_gene: TRBJ2-1; v_gene: TRBV6-1; abundance: few; CDR3aa: ASSPPGAGGSRHGF
j_gene: TRBJ2-1; v_gene: TRBV7-9; abundance: many; CDR3aa: ASSRLTSGNNEQF